The source of this T cell receptor beta chain is a study of CD8+ T cells in alopecia areata. Regarding the study as a whole: Tofacitinib yielded significantly lower scalp clonality and fewer expanded CD8+ clones among the top 100.

As the sequencing template, cDNA was produced by extracting RNA and reverse transcribing it. Method: immunoSEQ multiplex PCR; TCRdb's copy keeps in-frame clones and lacks some. The sample yields around 300,000 clones, about 62% seen once. As to this clone: What it binds is unknown.

Described treatment: oral pan-JAK inhibitor, 5-10 mg twice daily. CDR3 size: 13 residues. The germline gives CDR1 SGHTA, CDR2 FQGNSA. The V end lost 5 bases, the J end lost 7 bases, and 12 bases lay between the germline ends. Sequencing was performed on CD4+ T cells sorted from blood, taken around week 54, from a patient treated with tofacitinib. The chain carries TRBV7-2 and TRBJ1-5, with D unresolved. This clonotype originated in a human donor with alopecia areata. The CDR3 sequence is CASSPTSDQPQHF. The DNA for the CDR3 is TGTGCCAGCAGCCCCACATCGGACCAGCCCCAGCATTTT.